This TCR beta chain derives from a study of blood T cell repertoires in COVID-19. Study-level background: PBMCs, B-cell-depleted T cells, or T cells were the source of the cDNA or gDNA that made up the material.

Source study methods: Nucleated cell number was recorded as an estimate derived from reference gene primer amplification. TCRdb keeps only in-frame clones here, not all; method: immunoSEQ multiplex PCR. Clone size and V and J calls were adopted from that table, with D and trimming inferred from the DNA. The data show hundreds of thousands of clones, 85% to 90% seen once. CDR3 length: 14 amino acids. Per germline, CDR1 SGDLS and CDR2 YYNGEE. V was shortened by 6 bases and J by 5 bases, with 14 bases between the two germline ends. Exposed participants came across a COVID-19 case within 2 weeks before study entry.

The TCR originated in a man aged 50 or older who had been exposed to COVID-19. The gene calls are TRBV9 and TRBJ2-2; D perhaps matches TRBD2 (7 bases). Material for sequencing was PBMCs or T cells enriched from blood (not recorded which). The DNA of the CDR3 is TGTGCCAGCACTCCGGGGGGCAGTACCGGGGAGCTGTTTTTT. Protein product: CASTPGGSTGELFF.